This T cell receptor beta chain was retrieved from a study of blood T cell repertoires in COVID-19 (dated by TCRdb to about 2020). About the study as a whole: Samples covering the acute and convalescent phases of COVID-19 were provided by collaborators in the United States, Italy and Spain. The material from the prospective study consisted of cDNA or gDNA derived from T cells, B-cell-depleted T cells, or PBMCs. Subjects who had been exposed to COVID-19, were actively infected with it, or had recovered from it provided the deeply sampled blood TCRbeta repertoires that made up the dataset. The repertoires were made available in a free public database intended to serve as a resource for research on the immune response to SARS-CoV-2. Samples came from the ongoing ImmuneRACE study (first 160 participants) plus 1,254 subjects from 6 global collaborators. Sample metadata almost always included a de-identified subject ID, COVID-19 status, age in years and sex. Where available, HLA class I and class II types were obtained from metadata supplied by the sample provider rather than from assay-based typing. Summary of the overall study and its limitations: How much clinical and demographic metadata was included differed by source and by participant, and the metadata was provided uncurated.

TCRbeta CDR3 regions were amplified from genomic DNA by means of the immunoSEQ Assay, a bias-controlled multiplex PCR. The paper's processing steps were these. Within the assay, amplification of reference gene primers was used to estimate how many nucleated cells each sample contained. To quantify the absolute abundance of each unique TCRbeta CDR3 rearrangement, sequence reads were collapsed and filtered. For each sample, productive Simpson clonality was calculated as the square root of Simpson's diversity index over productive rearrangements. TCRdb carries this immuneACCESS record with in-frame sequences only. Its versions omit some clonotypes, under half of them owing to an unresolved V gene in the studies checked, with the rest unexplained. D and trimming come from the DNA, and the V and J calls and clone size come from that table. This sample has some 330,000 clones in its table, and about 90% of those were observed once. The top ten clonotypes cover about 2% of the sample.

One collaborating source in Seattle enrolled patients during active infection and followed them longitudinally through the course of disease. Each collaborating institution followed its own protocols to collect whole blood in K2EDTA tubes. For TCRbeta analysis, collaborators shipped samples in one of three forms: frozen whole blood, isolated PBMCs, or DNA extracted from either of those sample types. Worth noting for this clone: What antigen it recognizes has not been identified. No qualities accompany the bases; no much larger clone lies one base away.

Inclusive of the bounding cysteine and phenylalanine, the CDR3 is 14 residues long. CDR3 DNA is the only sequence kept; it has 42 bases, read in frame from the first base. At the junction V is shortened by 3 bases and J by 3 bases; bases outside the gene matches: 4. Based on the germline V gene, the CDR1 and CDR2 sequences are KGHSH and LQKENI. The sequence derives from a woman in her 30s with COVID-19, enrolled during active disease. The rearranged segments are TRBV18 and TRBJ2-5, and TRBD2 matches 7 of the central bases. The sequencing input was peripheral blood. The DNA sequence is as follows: TGTGCCAGCTCACCCGCTAGCGGCAAAGAGACCCAGTACTTC. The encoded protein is CASSPASGKETQYF.